These 4 T cell receptor beta chains were sequenced from one sample in a study of CD8+ T cells in alopecia areata. The pooled cutaneous lymph node cells were sorted using several markers (CD4, CD8alpha, NKG2D, NKG2ACE and others). cDNA prepared by RNA extraction and subsequent reverse transcription served as the template for sequencing. Assay: immunoSEQ multiplex PCR; the TCRdb copy retains only in-frame clones and omits some. There are 270,000 or so clones in the sample, none observed a single time. The sequenced material came from CD4+ T cells sorted from a lymph node. The receptors were sampled from a C3H/HeJ mouse with alopecia areata. MHC haplotype here: H2-k.

This clone was observed a few times. Here the gene names and germline are mouse. The read terminates 3 residues before the CDR3 end, so the remaining end is supplied by the germline J gene. Other DNA sequences in the sample encode the same CDR3. The rearrangement joins TRBV13-2 to TRBJ1-6, with D tentatively TRBD1 (5 bases). TRBJ1-6 is an ORF, with its function uncertain. The germline V and J ends were trimmed by 3 bases and 4 bases, with 8 bases remaining between them. Germline V gene sequence: CDR1 NNHNN, CDR2 SYGAGS (reference sequence). This CDR3 contains 14 residues. CDR3 bases read: TGTGCCAGCGGTGGTGACAGATATAATTCGCCC. Translation gives CASGGDRYNSP. The CDR3, in full, reads CASGGDRYNSPLYF.

The table lists this clone with a few counts. The gene names here belong to mouse. The missing CDR3 end, 4 residues past where the read stops, is filled in from the germline J gene. Other nucleotide sequences from this sample produce the same CDR3. This chain uses TRBV1 with TRBJ2-3; possible D gene TRBD1, 5 bases. CDR3 length: 14 amino acids. Trimming shortened V by 3 bases and J by 0 bases, and 7 bases separated the two germline ends. Looked up from germline, CDR1 is NSQYPW and CDR2 is LRSPGD (reference sequence). The CDR3 protein is CTCSAQGSAETLYF. The part of the CDR3 DNA that was read is TGCACCTGCAGTGCCCAGGGTAGTGCAGAA.

Of note for this clone: All gene names here are mouse names. Sequencing ends 4 residues short of the CDR3 end; the germline J gene provides the rest. Other DNA variants within this sample encode the same CDR3. The chain is built from TRBV13-2 and TRBJ2-5, with 9 bases lining up with TRBD2. The CDR3 runs 14 residues. Losses at the gene ends were 3 bases for V and 3 bases for J; bases not matched to a gene: 2. Germline V gene sequence: CDR1 NNHNN, CDR2 SYGAGS (reference sequence). The CDR3 loop reads CASGGTGVQDTQYF. The CDR3 DNA, read in part, is TGTGCCAGCGGTGGGACTGGGGTTCAAGAC.

To note about this clone: Gene labels here are mouse ones. The CDR3 end falls 4 residues outside the read, so it is completed with the germline J gene. The chain joins TRBV19 to TRBJ2-7; D is perhaps TRBD1 (5 bases). CDR1 is FNHDT and CDR2 is SITEND in the germline V gene (reference sequence). Deletions cut 1 base from V and 3 bases from J, with 11 bases between. The CDR3 is made up of 14 amino acids. Incomplete CDR3 DNA: TGTGCCAGCAGTATAAGCAGGGATATCTAT. This translates into CASSISRDIY. The whole CDR3 reads CASSISRDIYEQYF.